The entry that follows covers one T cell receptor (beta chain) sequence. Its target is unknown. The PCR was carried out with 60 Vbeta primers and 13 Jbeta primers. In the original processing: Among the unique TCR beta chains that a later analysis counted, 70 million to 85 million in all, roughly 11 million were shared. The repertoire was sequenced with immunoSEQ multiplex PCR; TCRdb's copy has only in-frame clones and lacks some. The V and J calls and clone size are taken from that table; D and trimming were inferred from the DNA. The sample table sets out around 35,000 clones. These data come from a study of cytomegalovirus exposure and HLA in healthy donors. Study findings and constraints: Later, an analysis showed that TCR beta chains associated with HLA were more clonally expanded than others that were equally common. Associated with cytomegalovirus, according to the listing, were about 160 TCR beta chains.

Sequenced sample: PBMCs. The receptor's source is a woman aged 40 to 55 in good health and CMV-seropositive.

The CDR3 reads CASSYAASGQETQYF. The CDR3 bases are TGTGCCAGCAGTTACGCCGCTAGCGGACAAGAGACCCAGTACTTC. The chain links TRBV6-5 to TRBJ2-5; 7 bases map to TRBD2. This CDR3 is built from 15 residues. J was trimmed by 2 bases and V by 2 bases; bases with no gene match: 5. The germline V gene encodes CDR1 MNHEY and CDR2 SVGAGI.